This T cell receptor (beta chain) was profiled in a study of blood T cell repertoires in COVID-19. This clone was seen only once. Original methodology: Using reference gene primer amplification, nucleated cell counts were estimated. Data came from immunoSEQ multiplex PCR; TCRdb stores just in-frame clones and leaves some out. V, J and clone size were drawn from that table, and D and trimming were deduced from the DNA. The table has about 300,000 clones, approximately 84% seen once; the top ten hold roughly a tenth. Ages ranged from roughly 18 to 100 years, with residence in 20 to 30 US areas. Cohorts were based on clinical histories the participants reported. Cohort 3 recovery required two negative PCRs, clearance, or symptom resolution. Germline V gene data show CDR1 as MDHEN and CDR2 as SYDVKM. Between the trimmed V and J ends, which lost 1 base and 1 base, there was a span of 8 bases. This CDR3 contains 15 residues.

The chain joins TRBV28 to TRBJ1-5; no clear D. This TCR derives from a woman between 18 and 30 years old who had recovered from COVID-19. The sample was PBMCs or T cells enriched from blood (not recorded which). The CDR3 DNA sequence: TGTGCCAGCAGTTTATCGGGGTGGAGCAATCAGCCCCAGCATTTT. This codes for CASSLSGWSNQPQHF.